This section outlines one T cell receptor (beta chain) sequence together with its context. Antigen unknown. This sample was included in a study of cytomegalovirus exposure and HLA in healthy donors. The PCR used 60 Vbeta and 13 Jbeta primers. Sequencing was performed with immunoSEQ multiplex PCR; in TCRdb, only in-frame clones are kept and a portion is missing. This table holds over 65,000 clones, 60% to 80% found once. The trim removed 0 bases at V and 4 bases at J, leaving 5 bases unmatched. Germline CDR1 is GTSNPN and CDR2 is SVGIG (reference sequence). CDR3 length equals 15 residues. Study-level results: Later work associated roughly 17,000 TCR beta sequences with HLA alleles at 0.05 false discovery rate.

The gene calls are TRBV30 and TRBJ2-1, with 8 bases aligning to TRBD2. The origin of this receptor is a man aged 40-49 years in good health and CMV-seronegative. The specimen sequenced was PBMCs. The CDR3 region has the DNA TGTGCCTGGAGTGTAGTCGGGGGGGGTTACAATGAGCAGTTCTTC. Amino acids: CAWSVVGGGYNEQFF.